Listed below are T cell receptor beta chains from one sample, sequenced in a study of CD8 T cells in ankylosing spondylitis. TCRdb reprocessed the 5' RACE reads via MiXCR and lists one record per CDR3 protein. This sample has roughly 230,000 distinct CDR3 sequences, with less than 9.5% found just once. The sequenced sample consisted of blood, either unsorted or a sorted T cell fraction (not recorded which). The receptor source for this set is a female donor with ankylosing spondylitis or in good health (not recorded which). CDR3s leave out the opening cysteine and the closing phenylalanine or tryptophan. Each record gives: J gene, V gene, CDR3 length, CDR3 protein.

>TRBJ1-2|TRBV20-1|12
SAREGQGMDGYT
>TRBJ2-7|TRBV20-1|11
SAGNRDRYEQY
>TRBJ1-5|TRBV20-1|9
SAPQGGTQH
>TRBJ1-1|TRBV20-1|10
SASEGSTEAF
>TRBJ2-7|TRBV12-3/TRBV12-4|14
ASSLWWNRGGYEQY
>TRBJ2-7|TRBV6-1|12
ASRLELQGNEQY
>TRBJ2-5|TRBV7-2|13
ASSLGLGEGETQY
>TRBJ2-3|TRBV5-1|12
ASSLDSGADTQY
>TRBJ2-5|TRBV3-1|12
ASSQGTLQETQY
>TRBJ2-2|TRBV5-1|12
ASSLTQGIGELF
>TRBJ2-3|TRBV7-8|14
ASSFLSRLYTDTQY
>TRBJ1-1|TRBV27|15
ASRRAIVGTTNTEAF
>TRBJ2-3|TRBV2|12
ASSGVPSTDTQY
>TRBJ2-6|TRBV5-1|13
ASSPQGSGANVLT
>TRBJ2-3|TRBV11-2|15
ASSSRLAGIITDTQY
>TRBJ1-1|TRBV7-2|13
ASSLARGRSTEAF
>TRBJ2-1|TRBV7-2|14
ASSPYGATAYNEQF
>TRBJ2-5|TRBV29-1|11
SIRDSPQETQY
>TRBJ2-7|TRBV6-2/TRBV6-3|16
ASSYFRLPSGSSYEQY
>TRBJ1-5|TRBV5-8|13
ASSTGTVSNQPQH
>TRBJ2-3|TRBV20-1|15
SAGLPGLAAGRDTQY
>TRBJ2-1|TRBV2|13
ASSEGSGTYNEQF
>TRBJ2-1|TRBV5-1|10
ASSLADREQF
>TRBJ2-1|TRBV12-3/TRBV12-4|15
ASSLRFRTGLDNEQF
>TRBJ2-5|TRBV12-3/TRBV12-4|10
ASSLTTETQY
>TRBJ1-1|TRBV29-1|12
SATRQGEGTEAF
>TRBJ2-7|TRBV4-3|12
ASSQVYGSYEQY
>TRBJ2-5|TRBV7-2|12
ASSSLARVETQY
>TRBJ2-7|TRBV15|12
ATSEGGGAYEQY
>TRBJ2-1|TRBV7-2|13
ASSLEGQDLNEQF
>TRBJ2-7|TRBV2|10
ASSEYRGGRY
>TRBJ1-1|TRBV12-3/TRBV12-4|14
ASSPQLGDRNTEAF
>TRBJ1-3|TRBV20-1|12
SASGDLGLDTIY
>TRBJ2-3|TRBV20-1|12
SARDILKADTQY
>TRBJ2-1|TRBV3-1|15
ASTQEAGGLFSNEQF
>TRBJ2-7|TRBV6-4|13
ASSSRHPSPHEQY
>TRBJ2-7|TRBV3-1|15
ASSQDLWTSASYEQY
>TRBJ1-2|TRBV12-3/TRBV12-4|10
ASRDRVDGYT
>TRBJ2-1|TRBV20-1|10
SASRRSNEQF
>TRBJ2-3|TRBV7-9|14
ASSPWTSGRGDTQY
>TRBJ2-7|TRBV9|12
ASSVGASSYEQY
>TRBJ2-1|TRBV29-1|12
SAQKGPLGNEQF
>TRBJ1-1|TRBV30|12
AWDEGQGVTEAF
>TRBJ2-7|TRBV6-1|13
ASSPGTAGLYEQY
>TRBJ2-7|TRBV23-1|13
ASSQSGTGEDEQY
>TRBJ2-7|TRBV6-5|12
ASSYRHRGYEQY
>TRBJ2-5|TRBV6-1|11
ASSGDTQETQY
>TRBJ2-1|TRBV20-1|12
STERDVSYNEQF
>TRBJ1-5|TRBV20-1|10
SAWDREKPQH
>TRBJ2-7|TRBV5-1|12
ASSLDWLAYEQY
>TRBJ1-1|TRBV20-1|11
SARGGLGTEAF
>TRBJ2-1|TRBV12-3/TRBV12-4|9
ASSLAPPVV
>TRBJ2-1|TRBV6-6|10
ASSQTSKEQF
>TRBJ1-1|TRBV30|10
AWSTEYTEAF
>TRBJ2-1|TRBV20-1|18
SARVLRDRPSSGRIDEQF